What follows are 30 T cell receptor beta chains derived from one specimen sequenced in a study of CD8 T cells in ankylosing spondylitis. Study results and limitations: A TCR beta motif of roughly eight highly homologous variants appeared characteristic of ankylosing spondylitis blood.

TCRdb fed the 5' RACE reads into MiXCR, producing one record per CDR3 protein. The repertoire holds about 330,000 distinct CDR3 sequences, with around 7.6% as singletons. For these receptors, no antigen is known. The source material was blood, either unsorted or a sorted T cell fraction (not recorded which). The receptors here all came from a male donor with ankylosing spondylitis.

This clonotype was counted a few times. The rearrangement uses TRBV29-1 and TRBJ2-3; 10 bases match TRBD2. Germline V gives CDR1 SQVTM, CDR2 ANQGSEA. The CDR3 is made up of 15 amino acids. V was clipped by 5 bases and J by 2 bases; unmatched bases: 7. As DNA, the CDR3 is TGCAGCGTTCTACTAGCGGGACAAAACACAGATACGCAGTATTTT. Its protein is CSVLLAGQNTDTQYF.

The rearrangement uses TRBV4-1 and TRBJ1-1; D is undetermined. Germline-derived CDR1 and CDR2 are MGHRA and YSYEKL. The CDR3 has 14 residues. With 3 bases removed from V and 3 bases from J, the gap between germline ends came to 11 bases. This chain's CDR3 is CASSQAVSHTEAFF. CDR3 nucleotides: TGCGCCAGCAGCCAGGCAGTATCGCACACTGAAGCTTTCTTT.

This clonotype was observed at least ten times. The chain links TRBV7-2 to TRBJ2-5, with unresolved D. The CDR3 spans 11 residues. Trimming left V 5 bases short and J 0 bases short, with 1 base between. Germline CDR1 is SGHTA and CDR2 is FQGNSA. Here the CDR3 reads CASSDQETQYF. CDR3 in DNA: TGTGCCAGCAGCGACCAAGAGACCCAGTACTTC.

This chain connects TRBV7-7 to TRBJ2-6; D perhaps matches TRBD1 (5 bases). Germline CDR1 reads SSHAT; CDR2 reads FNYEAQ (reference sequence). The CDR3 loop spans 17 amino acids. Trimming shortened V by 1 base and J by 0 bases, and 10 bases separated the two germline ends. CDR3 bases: TGTGCCAGCAGCTTAGGCCAGGGTAGCTCTGGGGCCAACGTCCTGACTTTC. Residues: CASSLGQGSSGANVLTF. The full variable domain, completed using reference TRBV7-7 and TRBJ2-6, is GAGVSQSPRYKVTKRGQDVTLRCDPISSHATLYWYQQALGQGPEFLTYFNYEAQPDKSGLPSDRFSAERPEGSISTLTIQRTEQRDSAMYRCASSLGQGSSGANVLTFGAGSRLTVL.

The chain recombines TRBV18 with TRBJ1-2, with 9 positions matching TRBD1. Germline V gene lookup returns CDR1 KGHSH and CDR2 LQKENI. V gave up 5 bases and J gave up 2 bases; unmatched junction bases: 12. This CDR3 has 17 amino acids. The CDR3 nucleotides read TGTGCCAGCTCAGCAAGGACGGGACAGGGCCTAAACTATGGCTACACCTTC. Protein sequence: CASSARTGQGLNYGYTF.

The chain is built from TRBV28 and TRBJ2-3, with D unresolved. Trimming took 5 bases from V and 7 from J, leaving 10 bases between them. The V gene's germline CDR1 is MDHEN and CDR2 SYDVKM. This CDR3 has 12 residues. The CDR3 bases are TGTGCCAGCAGTCCCGGTATTTATACGCAGTATTTT. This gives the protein CASSPGIYTQYF.

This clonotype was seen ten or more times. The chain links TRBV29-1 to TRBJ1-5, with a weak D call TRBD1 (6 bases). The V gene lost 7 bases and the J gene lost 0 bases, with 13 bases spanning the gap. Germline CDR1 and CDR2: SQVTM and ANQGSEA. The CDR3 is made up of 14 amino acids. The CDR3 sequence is CSAKTGDSNQPQHF. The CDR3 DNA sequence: TGCAGCGCCAAGACAGGCGATAGCAATCAGCCCCAGCATTTT. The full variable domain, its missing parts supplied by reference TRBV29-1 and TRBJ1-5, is SAVISQKPSRDICQRGTSLTIQCQVDSQVTMMFWYRQQPGQSLTLIATANQGSEATYESGFVIDKFPISRPNLTFSTLTVSNMSPEDSSIYLCSAKTGDSNQPQHFGDGTRLSIL.

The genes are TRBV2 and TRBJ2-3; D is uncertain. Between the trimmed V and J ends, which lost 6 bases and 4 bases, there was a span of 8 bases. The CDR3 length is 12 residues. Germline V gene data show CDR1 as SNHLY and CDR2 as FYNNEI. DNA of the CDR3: TGTGCCAGCAGGAATCTCGCAGATACGCAGTATTTT. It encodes CASRNLADTQYF.

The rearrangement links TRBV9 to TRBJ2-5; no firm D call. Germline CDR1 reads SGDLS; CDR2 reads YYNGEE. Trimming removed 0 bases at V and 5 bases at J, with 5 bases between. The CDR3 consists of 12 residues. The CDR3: CASSVGDETQYF. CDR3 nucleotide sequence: TGTGCCAGCAGCGTAGGGGATGAGACCCAGTACTTC.

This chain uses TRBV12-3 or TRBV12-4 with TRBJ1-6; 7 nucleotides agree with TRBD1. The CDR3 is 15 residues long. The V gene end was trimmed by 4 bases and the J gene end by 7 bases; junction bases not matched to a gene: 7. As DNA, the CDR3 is TGTGCCAGCAGTTCCACAGGGGTTTGGAATTCACCCCTCCACTTT. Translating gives CASSSTGVWNSPLHF.

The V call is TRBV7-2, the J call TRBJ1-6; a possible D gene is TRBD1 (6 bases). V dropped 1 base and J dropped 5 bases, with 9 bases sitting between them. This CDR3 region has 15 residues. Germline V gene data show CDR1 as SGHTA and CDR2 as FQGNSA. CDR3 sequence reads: CASSLVTGDNSPLHF. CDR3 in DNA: TGTGCCAGCAGCTTAGTGACAGGAGATAATTCACCCCTCCACTTT.

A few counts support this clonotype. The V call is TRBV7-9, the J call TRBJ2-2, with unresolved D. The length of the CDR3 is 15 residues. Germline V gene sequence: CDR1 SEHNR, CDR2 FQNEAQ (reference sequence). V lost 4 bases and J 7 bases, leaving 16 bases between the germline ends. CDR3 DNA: TGTGCCAGCAGCTCTCCAACCGACTGGAACGGGGAGCTGTTTTTT. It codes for CASSSPTDWNGELFF.

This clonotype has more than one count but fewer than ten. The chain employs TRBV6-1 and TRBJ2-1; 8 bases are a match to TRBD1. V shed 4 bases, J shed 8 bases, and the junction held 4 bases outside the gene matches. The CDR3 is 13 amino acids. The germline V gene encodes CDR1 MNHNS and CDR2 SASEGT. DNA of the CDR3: TGTGCCAGCAGTGGACAGGGGAGCGATGAGCAGTTCTTC. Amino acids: CASSGQGSDEQFF.

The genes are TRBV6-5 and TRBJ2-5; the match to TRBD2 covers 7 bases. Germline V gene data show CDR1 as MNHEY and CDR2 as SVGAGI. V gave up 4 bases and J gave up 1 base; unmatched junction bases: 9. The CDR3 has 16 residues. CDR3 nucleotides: TGTGCCAGCAGTTCCCCCAGCGGGACGTCCCAAGAGACCCAGTACTTC. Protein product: CASSSPSGTSQETQYF.

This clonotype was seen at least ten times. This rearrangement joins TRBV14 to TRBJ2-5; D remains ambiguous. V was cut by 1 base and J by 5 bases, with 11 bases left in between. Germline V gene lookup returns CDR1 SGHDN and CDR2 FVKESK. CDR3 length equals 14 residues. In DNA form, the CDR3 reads TGTGCCAGCAGCCAAGGACCCATGAGGGAGACCCAGTACTTC. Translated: CASSQGPMRETQYF.

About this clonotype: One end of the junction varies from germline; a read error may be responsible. The DNA of the CDR3 is TGCAGTGTCACTAGCGGGAGGGAACTTATAGGGTATAGGAACTTC. As protein: CSVTSGRELIGYRNF. V is TRBV20-1 and J is TRBJ2-1, with 13 nucleotides matching TRBD2. The length of the CDR3 is 15 residues. The germline gives CDR1 DFQATT, CDR2 SNEGSKA (reference sequence).

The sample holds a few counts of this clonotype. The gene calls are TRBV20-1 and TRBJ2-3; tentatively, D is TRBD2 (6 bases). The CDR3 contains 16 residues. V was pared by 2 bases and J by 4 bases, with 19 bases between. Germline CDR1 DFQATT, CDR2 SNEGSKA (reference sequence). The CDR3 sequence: CSARKGTSPRADTQYF. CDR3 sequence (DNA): TGCAGTGCTAGAAAGGGAACTAGCCCTCGCGCAGATACGCAGTATTTT.

Here the CDR3 reads CASSLFRSRGEQFF. The CDR3 bases are TGTGCCAGCAGCTTATTCCGATCCCGGGGTGAGCAGTTCTTC. V is TRBV7-2 and J is TRBJ2-1, with D tentatively TRBD2 (5 bases). The V end lost 2 bases, the J end lost 9 bases, and 14 bases lay between the germline ends. The CDR3 covers 14 residues. Germline loops: CDR1 SGHTA, CDR2 FQGNSA.

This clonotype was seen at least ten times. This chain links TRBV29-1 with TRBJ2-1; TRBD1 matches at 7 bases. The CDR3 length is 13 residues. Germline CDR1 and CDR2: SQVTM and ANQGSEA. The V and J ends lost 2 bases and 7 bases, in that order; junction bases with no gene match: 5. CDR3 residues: CSVEPIQGNEQFF. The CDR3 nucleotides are TGCAGCGTTGAACCGATACAGGGGAATGAGCAGTTCTTC.

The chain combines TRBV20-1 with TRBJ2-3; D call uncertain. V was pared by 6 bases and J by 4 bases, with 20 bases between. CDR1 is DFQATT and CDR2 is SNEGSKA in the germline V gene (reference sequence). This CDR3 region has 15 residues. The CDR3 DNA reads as TGCAGTGCCTCTAGTCTGGGCCCGCAATCAGATACGCAGTATTTT. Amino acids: CSASSLGPQSDTQYF.

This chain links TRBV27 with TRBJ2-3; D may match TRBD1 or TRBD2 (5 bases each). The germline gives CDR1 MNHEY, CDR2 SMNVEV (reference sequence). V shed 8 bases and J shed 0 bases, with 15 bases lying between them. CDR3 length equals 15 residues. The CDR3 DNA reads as TGTGCCAGCGCAGACGGGACCACTAGCACAGATACGCAGTATTTT. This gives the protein CASADGTTSTDTQYF.

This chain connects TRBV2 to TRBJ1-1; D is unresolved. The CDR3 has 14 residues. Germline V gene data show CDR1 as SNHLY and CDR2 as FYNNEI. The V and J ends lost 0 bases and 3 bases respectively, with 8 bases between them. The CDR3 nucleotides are TGTGCCAGCAGTGAAGCGCCCACGTACACTGAAGCTTTCTTT. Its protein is CASSEAPTYTEAFF.

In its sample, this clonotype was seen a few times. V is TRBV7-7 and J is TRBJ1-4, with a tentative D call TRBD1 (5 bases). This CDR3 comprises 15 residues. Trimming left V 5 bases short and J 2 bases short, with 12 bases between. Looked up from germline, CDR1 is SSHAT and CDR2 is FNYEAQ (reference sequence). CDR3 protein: CASSPGPGTNEKLFF. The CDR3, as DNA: TGTGCCAGCAGCCCCGGCCCAGGGACTAATGAAAAACTGTTTTTT.

The CDR3 DNA follows: TGTGCCAGCAGTTTAATCGCTCAAGGCAGGACTAGCGGACTCAGGTGGGAGCAGTACTTC. It encodes CASSLIAQGRTSGLRWEQYF. The chain couples TRBV27 to TRBJ2-7, with TRBD2 matching over 10 bases. The junction had 23 bases not matched to a gene; V was cut back by 2 bases and J by 7 bases. Germline lookup yields CDR1 MNHEY and CDR2 SMNVEV (reference sequence). This CDR3 has 20 residues.

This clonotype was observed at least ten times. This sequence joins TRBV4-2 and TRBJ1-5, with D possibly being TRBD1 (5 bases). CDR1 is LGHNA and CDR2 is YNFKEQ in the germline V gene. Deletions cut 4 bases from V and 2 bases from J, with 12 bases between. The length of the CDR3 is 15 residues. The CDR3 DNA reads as TGTGCCAGCAGCCCCTGGCAGGGCGGCAATCAGCCCCAGCATTTT. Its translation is CASSPWQGGNQPQHF.

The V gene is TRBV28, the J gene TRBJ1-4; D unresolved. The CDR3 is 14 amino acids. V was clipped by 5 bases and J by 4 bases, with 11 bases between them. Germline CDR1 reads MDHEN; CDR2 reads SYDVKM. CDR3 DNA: TGTGCCAGCAGTCCCCCTGAGCTTAATGAAAAACTGTTTTTT. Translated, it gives CASSPPELNEKLFF. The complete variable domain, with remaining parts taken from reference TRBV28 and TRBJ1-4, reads DVKVTQSSRYLVKRTGEKVFLECVQDMDHENMFWYRQDPGLGLRLIYFSYDVKMKEKGDIPEGYSVSREKKERFSLILESASTNQTSMYLCASSPPELNEKLFFGSGTQLSVL.

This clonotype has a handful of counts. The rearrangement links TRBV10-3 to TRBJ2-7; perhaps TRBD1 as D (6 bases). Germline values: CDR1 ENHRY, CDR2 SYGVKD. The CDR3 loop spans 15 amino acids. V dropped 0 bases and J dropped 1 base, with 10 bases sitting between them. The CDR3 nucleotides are TGTGCCATCAGTGAGTCCATGACAGGATCCTACGAGCAGTACTTC. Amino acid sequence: CAISESMTGSYEQYF.

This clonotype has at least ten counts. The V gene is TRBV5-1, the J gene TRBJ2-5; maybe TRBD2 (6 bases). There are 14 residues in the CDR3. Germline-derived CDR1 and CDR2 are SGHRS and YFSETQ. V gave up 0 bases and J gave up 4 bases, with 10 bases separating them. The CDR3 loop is CASSLELAVETQYF. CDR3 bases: TGCGCCAGCAGCTTGGAACTAGCTGTAGAGACCCAGTACTTC.

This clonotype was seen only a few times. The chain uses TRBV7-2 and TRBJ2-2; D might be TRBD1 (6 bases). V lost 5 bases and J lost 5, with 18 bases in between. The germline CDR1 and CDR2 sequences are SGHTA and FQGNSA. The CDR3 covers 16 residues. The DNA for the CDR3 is TGTGCCAGCAGCCTCAATTCTGGGGGCGCGACCGGGGAGCTGTTTTTT. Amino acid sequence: CASSLNSGGATGELFF.

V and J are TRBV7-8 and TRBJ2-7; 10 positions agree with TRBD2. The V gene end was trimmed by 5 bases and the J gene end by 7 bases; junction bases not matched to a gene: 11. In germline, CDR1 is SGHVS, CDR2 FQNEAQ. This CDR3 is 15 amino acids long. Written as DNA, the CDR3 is TGTGCCAGCAGCCCAGCGGGGGGGCGAGGAGGAGAGCAGTACTTC. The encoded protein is CASSPAGGRGGEQYF.